This T cell receptor (beta chain) comes out of a study of blood T cell repertoires in COVID-19. Overall study: Both acute and convalescent COVID-19 samples were obtained from the United States, Italy and Spain. From T cells, B-cell-depleted T cells, or PBMCs came the material, which was cDNA or gDNA.

In the source study's methods: Reference gene primer amplification gave estimated nucleated cell counts. Sequencing used immunoSEQ multiplex PCR; TCRdb keeps in-frame clones, though not all of them. V and J calls and clone size are given by that table; D and trimming were obtained from the DNA. There are 180,000 or so clones in the sample; more than 80% occur only once, and roughly 8.2% lies in the top ten. This CDR3 spans 15 amino acids. CDR1 and CDR2 (germline): SEHNR, FQNEAQ (reference sequence). Trimming took off 5 bases at V and 2 bases at J, with 12 bases between the two ends. The sample consisted of peripheral blood. V usage is TRBV7-9 and J usage is TRBJ1-4, with TRBD1 as a possible D gene (5 bases). The receptor was isolated from a woman aged 55-69 years with acute or convalescent COVID-19. The CDR3 sequence: CASSLRGVTNEKLFF. CDR3 sequence (DNA): TGTGCCAGCAGCCTGCGGGGGGTTACTAATGAAAAACTGTTTTTT.